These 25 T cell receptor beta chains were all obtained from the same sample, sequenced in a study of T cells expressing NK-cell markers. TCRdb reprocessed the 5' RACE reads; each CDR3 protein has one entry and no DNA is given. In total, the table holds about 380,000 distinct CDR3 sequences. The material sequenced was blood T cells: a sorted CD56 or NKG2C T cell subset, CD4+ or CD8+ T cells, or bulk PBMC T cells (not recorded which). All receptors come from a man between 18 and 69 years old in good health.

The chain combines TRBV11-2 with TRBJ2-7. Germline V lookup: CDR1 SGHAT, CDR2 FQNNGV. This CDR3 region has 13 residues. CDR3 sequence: CASSENYSYEQYF.

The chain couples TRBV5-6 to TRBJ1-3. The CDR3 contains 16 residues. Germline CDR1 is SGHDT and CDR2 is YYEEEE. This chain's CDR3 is CASSFFQGFSGNTIYF. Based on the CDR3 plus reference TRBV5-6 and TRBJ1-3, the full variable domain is DAGVTQSPTHLIKTRGQQVTLRCSPKSGHDTVSWYQQALGQGPQFIFQYYEEEERQRGNFPDRFSGHQFPNYSSELNVNALLLGDSALYLCASSFFQGFSGNTIYFGEGSWLTVV.

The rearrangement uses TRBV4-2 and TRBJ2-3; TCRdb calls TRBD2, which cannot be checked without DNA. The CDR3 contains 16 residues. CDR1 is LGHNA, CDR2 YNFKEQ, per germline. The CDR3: CASSQVVGGPTDTQYF.

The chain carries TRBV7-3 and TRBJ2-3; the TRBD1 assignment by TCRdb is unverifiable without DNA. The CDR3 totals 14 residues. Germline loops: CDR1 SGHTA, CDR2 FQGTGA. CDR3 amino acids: CASSSGQNTDTQYF. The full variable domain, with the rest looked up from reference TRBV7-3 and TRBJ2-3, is GAGVSQTPSNKVTEKGKYVELRCDPISGHTALYWYRQSLGQGPEFLIYFQGTGAADDSGLPNDRFFAVRPEGSVSTLKIQRTERGDSAVYLCASSSGQNTDTQYFGPGTRLTVL.

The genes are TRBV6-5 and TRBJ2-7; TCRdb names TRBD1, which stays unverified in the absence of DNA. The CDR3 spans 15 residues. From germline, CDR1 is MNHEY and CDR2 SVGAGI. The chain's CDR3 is CASSYDAGPGGEQYF.

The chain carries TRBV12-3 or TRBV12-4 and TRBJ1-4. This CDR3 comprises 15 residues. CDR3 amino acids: CASSFADPSNEKLFF.

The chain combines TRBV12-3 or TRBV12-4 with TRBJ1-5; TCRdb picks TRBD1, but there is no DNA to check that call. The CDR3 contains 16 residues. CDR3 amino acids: CASSLAGQGRNQPQHF.

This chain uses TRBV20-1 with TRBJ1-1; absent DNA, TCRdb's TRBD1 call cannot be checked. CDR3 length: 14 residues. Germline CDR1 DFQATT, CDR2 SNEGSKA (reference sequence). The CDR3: CSARAETEIKGAFF.

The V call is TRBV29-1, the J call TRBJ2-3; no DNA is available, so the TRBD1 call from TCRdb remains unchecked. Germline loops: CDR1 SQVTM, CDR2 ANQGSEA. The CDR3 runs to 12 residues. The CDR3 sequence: CSSRAGPDTQYF.

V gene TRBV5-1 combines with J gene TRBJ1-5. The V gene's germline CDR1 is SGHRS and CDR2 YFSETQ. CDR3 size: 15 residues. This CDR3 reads CASTLSLGGNQPQHF.

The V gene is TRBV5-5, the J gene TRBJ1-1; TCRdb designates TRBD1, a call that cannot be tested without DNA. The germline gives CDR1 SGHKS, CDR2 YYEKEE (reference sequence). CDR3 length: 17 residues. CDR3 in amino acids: CASTRRGQVFRSTEAFF.

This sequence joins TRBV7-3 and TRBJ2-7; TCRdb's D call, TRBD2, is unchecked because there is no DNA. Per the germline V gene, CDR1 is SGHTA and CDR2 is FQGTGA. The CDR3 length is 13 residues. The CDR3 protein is CASSLTPGLFQYF.

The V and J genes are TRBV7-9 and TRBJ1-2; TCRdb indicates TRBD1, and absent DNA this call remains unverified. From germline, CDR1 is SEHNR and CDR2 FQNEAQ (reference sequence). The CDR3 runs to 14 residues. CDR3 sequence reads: CASSPQQVTHGYTF.

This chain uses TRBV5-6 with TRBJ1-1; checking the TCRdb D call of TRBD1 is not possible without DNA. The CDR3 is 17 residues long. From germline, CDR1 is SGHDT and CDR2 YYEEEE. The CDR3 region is CASSLRGKQGRNTEAFF.

CDR3 residues: CASSSNVVGDSLKSLFGYTF. This chain connects TRBV11-1 to TRBJ1-2; without DNA, the TCRdb call of TRBD1 cannot be checked. This CDR3 spans 20 amino acids. Germline V gives CDR1 SGHAT, CDR2 FQDESV (reference sequence).

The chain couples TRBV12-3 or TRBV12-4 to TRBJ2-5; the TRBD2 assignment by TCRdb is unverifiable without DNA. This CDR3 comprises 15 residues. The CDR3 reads CASRHRGLWEETQYF.

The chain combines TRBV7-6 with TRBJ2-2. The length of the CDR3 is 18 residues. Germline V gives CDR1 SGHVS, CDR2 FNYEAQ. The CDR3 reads CASSLIPATYPNTGELFF.

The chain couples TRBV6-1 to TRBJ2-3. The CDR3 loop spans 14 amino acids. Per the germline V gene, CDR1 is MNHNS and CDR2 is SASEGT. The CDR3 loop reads CASREAGSTDTQYF.

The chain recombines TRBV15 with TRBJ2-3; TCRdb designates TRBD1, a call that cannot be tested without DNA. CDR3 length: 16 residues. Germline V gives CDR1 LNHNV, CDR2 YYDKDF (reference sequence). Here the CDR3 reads CATSRGIGQGTDTQYF.

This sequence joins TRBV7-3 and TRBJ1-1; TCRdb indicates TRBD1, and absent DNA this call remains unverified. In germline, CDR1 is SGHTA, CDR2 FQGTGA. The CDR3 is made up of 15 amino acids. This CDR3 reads CASSLTGGRNTEAFF.

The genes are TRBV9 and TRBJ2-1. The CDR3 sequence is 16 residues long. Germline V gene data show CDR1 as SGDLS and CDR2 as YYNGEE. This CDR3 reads CASSGTSGGWHNEQFF.

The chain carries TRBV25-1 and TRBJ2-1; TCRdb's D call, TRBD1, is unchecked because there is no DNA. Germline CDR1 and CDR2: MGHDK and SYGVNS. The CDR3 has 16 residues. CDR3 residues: CASSGSRGHGYNEQFF.

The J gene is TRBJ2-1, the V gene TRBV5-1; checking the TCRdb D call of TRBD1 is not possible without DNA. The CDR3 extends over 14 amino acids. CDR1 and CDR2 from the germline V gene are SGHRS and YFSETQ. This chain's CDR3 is CASSLQGRGNEQFF.

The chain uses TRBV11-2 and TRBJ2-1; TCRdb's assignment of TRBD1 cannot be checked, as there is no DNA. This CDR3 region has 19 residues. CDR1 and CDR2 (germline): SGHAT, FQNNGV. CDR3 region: CASSLRTGGSFYHLNEQFF.

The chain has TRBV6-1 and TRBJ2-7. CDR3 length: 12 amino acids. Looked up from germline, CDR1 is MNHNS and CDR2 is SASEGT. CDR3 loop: CASHLNSYEQYF.